A selection of T cell receptor beta chains follows, all from one sample in a study of a mutant IDH1 vaccine in newly diagnosed glioma. These receptors lack a known antigen. Sequencing used immunoSEQ multiplex PCR; TCRdb keeps in-frame clones, though not all of them. Here the sample spans tens of thousands of clones, roughly 82% being singletons. Sequencing used PBMCs, obtained from a glioma patient whose treatment included an IDH1 peptide vaccine. Receptor source: a man between 18 and 29 years old with glioma. Some clones in this sample may be carry-over from other donors' samples. Each CDR3 is given with its conserved first and last residue. D genes are given only for firm matches. Clone size appears in some rows only: once, few, many, or a class for an expanded clone.

j_call v_call clone_size d_call cdr3_aa cdr3_nt
TRBJ1-5 TRBV7-8 few TRBD1 CASSLWGQSNQPQHF TGTGCCAGCAGCTTATGGGGACAGAGCAATCAGCCCCAGCATTTT
TRBJ2-3 TRBV6-5 NA NA CASSRGASTDTQYF TGTGCCAGCAGTCGAGGGGCTAGCACAGATACGCAGTATTTT
TRBJ2-1 TRBV5-1 NA TRBD1 CASSRQGIINEQFF TGCGCCAGCAGTAGACAGGGAATAATCAATGAGCAGTTCTTC
TRBJ2-1 TRBV7-9 NA TRBD1 CASSNPTGVINEQFF TGTGCCAGCAGCAACCCCACAGGGGTGATCAATGAGCAGTTCTTC
TRBJ1-6 TRBV25-1 NA NA CASRGEGFSPLHF TGTGCCAGCAGGGGAGAGGGGTTTTCACCCCTCCACTTT
TRBJ2-1 TRBV5-1 NA TRBD2 CASSLFGEWGGGSYNEQFF TGCGCCAGCAGCTTGTTTGGGGAGTGGGGCGGGGGCTCCTACAATGAGCAGTTCTTC
TRBJ2-7 TRBV4-3 NA NA CASSQVRAGSYEQYF TGCGCCAGCAGCCAAGTACGGGCAGGGAGCTACGAGCAGTACTTC
TRBJ2-7 TRBV7-6 NA NA CASSTALLYEQYF TGTGCCAGCAGCACGGCCCTTCTGTACGAGCAGTACTTC
TRBJ1-3 TRBV19 NA NA CASSMLQGWNTIYF TGTGCCAGTAGTATGTTACAGGGATGGAACACCATATATTTT
TRBJ2-3 TRBV29-1 once NA CSGTRVSGDTQYF TGCAGCGGAACCAGGGTTAGCGGAGATACGCAGTATTTT
TRBJ2-7 TRBV6-5 NA TRBD2 CASSYSVPGRGGEQYF TGTGCCAGCAGTTACTCCGTTCCAGGGCGGGGGGGCGAGCAGTACTTC
TRBJ1-2 TRBV5-1 NA TRBD1 CASSLEGTGDSFGGYTF TGCGCCAGCAGCTTGGAAGGGACAGGGGATTCTTTTGGCGGCTACACCTTC